These 5 T cell receptor beta chains originate from one sample sequenced in a study of Graves' ophthalmopathy and Graves' hyperthyroidism. The sequenced template was RNA, covering the TCR beta CDR3 region. An opening RT-PCR round employed HTBI primers and preceded a second-round multiplex PCR. TCRdb ran MiXCR on the multiplex PCR reads and lists one entry per CDR3 protein. Of 1 million to 1.3 million distinct CDR3 sequences listed, about two fifths are singletons. Sample: peripheral blood or thyroid tissue (not recorded which). These receptors all stem from an adult man with Graves' hyperthyroidism.

The CDR3 loop is CSVAGTGGTEAFF. The CDR3 DNA is TGCAGCGTTGCCGGGACAGGGGGCACTGAAGCTTTCTTT. This chain connects TRBV29-1 to TRBJ1-1; TRBD1 matches 11 bases. V dropped 4 bases and J dropped 4; count of bases not matched to a gene: 2. The CDR3 length is 13 residues. Germline CDR1 SQVTM, CDR2 ANQGSEA. The full variable domain, completed using reference TRBV29-1 and TRBJ1-1, is SAVISQKPSRDICQRGTSLTIQCQVDSQVTMMFWYRQQPGQSLTLIATANQGSEATYESGFVIDKFPISRPNLTFSTLTVSNMSPEDSSIYLCSVAGTGGTEAFFGQGTRLTVV.

This clonotype has a handful of counts. The chain couples TRBV27 to TRBJ1-2; unclear D gene. V lost 3 bases, J lost 0 bases, and 14 bases lay in between. CDR3 length equals 16 residues. The germline gives CDR1 MNHEY, CDR2 SMNVEV (reference sequence). This chain's CDR3 is CASSLYPPVSNYGYTF. CDR3 sequence (DNA): TGTGCCAGCAGTTTGTATCCGCCGGTCTCTAACTATGGCTACACCTTC.

In its sample, this clonotype was seen a few times. The V and J genes are TRBV6-2 or TRBV6-3 and TRBJ1-2, with D maybe TRBD1 (5 bases). Per the germline V gene, CDR1 is MNHEY and CDR2 is SVGEGT. Trimming pared 5 bases from V and 4 bases from J, leaving 11 bases between. This CDR3 spans 13 amino acids. Here the CDR3 reads CASSPGRAYGYTF. The CDR3, as DNA: TGTGCCAGCAGTCCAGGGAGGGCCTATGGCTACACCTTC.

This sequence joins TRBV20-1 and TRBJ1-5; 7 bases are a match to TRBD1. V gave up 5 bases and J gave up 5 bases; unmatched junction bases: 21. This CDR3 is 18 amino acids long. Germline V gene lookup returns CDR1 DFQATT and CDR2 SNEGSKA (reference sequence). The CDR3 DNA is TGCAGTGCTCATCCCCCGTACACAGGGGCGTTACGGTATCAGCCCCAGCATTTT. Translated: CSAHPPYTGALRYQPQHF.

The gene calls are TRBV25-1 and TRBJ2-3; possibly TRBD2 for D (6 bases). CDR1 and CDR2 (germline): MGHDK, SYGVNS. Trimming cost V 1 base and J 2 bases, with 19 bases left between them. The CDR3 has 18 residues. The CDR3 here is CASSESQRRVGPTDTQYF. The CDR3 DNA follows: TGTGCCAGCAGTGAATCCCAAAGGAGGGTTGGACCCACAGATACGCAGTATTTT. Full variable domain (rest looked up from reference TRBV25-1 and TRBJ2-3): EADIYQTPRYLVIGTGKKITLECSQTMGHDKMYWYQQDPGMELHLIHYSYGVNSTEKGDLSSESTVSRIRTEHFPLTLESARPSHTSQYLCASSESQRRVGPTDTQYFGPGTRLTVL.